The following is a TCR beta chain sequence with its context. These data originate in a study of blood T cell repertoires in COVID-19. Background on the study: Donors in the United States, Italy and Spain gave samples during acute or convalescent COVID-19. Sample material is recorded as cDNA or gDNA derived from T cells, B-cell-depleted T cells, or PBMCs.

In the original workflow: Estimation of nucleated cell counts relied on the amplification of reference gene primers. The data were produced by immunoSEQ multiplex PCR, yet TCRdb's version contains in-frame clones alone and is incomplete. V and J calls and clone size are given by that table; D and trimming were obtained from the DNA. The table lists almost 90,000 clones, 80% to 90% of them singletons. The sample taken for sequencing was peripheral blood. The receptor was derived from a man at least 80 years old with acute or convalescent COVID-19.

The CDR3 DNA sequence: TGTGCCAGCAGTTATTCCAAGGGGGATACGCAGTATTTT. Protein: CASSYSKGDTQYF. The chain joins TRBV6-5 to TRBJ2-3, with D possibly being TRBD1 (5 bases). Per the germline V gene, CDR1 is MNHEY and CDR2 is SVGAGI. Trimming took 3 bases from V and 6 from J, leaving 10 bases between them. The CDR3 runs 13 residues.